This T cell receptor beta chain was retrieved from a study of blood T cell repertoires in COVID-19. As for the study in general: In each case, the material was cDNA or gDNA derived from T cells, B-cell-depleted T cells, or PBMCs.

Germline V gene sequence: CDR1 MNHEY, CDR2 SMNVEV (reference sequence). V gave up 4 bases and J gave up 5 bases, with 17 bases separating them. The length of the CDR3 is 15 residues. In the original analysis: Reference gene primers were amplified, and this amplification served to estimate nucleated cell counts. Repertoires were generated with immunoSEQ multiplex PCR, while TCRdb's copy carries only in-frame clones and drops some. That table supplies the V and J calls and clone size; D and trimming were determined from the DNA. The sample holds under 200,000 clones, around 80% seen once. What was sequenced was peripheral blood. The J gene is TRBJ1-1, the V gene TRBV27, with D possibly matching TRBD1 (6 bases). The receptor comes from a man aged 65 to 85 with active or convalescent COVID-19. The CDR3: CASSSDWDIRTEAFF. CDR3 DNA: TGTGCCAGCAGTTCTGACTGGGACATTCGAACTGAAGCTTTCTTT.